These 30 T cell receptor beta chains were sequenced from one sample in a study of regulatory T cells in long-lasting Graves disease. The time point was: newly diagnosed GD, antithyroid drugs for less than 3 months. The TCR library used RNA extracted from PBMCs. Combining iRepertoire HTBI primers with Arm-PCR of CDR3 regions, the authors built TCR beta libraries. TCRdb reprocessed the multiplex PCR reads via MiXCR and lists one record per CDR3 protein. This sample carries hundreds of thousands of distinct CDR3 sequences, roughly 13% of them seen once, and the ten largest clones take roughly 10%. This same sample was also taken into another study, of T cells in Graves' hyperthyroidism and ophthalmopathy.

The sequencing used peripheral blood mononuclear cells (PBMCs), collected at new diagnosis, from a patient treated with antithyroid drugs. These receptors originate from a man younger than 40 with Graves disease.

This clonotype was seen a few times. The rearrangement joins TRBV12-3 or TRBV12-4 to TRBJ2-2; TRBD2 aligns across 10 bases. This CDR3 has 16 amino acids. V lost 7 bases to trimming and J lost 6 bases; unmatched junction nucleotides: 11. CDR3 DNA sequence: TGTGCCAGCATCAAAGGGGGGCTAGCGGGAGCCGGGGAGCTGTTTTTT. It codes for CASIKGGLAGAGELFF.

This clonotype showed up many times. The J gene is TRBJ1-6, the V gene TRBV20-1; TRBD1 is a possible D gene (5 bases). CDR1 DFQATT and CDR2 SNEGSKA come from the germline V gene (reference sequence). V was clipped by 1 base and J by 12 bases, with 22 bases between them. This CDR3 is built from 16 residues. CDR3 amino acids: CSARGTKGTVLIPLHF. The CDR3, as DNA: TGCAGTGCTAGAGGCACTAAGGGGACCGTTTTAATACCCCTCCACTTT.

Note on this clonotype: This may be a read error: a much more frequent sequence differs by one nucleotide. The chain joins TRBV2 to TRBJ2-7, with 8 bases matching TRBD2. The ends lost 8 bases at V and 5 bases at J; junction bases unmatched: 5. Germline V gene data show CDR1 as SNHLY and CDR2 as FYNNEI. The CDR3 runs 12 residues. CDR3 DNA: TGTGCCAGCCCGACTAGCGTTAACGAGCAGTACTTC. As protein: CASPTSVNEQYF.

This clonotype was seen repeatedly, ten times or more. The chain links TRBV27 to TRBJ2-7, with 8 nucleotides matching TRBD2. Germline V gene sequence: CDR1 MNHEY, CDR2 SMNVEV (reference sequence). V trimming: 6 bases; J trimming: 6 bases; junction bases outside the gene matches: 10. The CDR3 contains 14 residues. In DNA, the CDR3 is TGTGCCAGCAGGCGAGCGGGAGAGATTCCCGAGCAGTACTTC. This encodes CASRRAGEIPEQYF.

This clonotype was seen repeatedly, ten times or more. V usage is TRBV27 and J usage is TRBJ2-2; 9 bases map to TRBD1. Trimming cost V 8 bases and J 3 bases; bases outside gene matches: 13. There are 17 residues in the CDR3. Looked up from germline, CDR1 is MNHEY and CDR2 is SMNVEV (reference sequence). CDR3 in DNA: TGTGCCAGCCGTAAAAAAGCCGGGACAGGGTACACCGGGGAGCTGTTTTTT. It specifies CASRKKAGTGYTGELFF.

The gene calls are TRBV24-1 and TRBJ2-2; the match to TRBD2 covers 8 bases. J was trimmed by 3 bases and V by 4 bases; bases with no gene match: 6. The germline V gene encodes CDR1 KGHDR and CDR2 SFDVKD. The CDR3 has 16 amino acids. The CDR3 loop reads CATSDPSGSDTGELFF. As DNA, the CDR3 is TGTGCCACCAGTGACCCAAGCGGGAGCGACACCGGGGAGCTGTTTTTT.

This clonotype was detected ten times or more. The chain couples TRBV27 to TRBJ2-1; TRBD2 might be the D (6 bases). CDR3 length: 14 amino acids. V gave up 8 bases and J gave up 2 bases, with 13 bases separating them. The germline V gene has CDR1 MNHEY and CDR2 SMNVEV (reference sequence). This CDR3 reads CASGQGLPYNEQFF. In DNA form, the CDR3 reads TGTGCCAGCGGTCAGGGACTTCCCTACAATGAGCAGTTCTTC.

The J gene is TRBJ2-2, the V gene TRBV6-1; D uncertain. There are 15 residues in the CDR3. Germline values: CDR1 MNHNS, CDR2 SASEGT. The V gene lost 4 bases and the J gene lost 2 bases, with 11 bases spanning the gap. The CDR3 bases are TGTGCCAGCAGTGCCTCCTGGAGCAACACCGGGGAGCTGTTTTTT. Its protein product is CASSASWSNTGELFF.

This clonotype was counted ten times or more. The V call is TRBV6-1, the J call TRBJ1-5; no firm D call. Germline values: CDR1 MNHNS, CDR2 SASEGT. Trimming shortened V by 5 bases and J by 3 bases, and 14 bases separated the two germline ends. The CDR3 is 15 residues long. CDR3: CASSQWPGSNQPQHF. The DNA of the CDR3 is TGTGCCAGCAGTCAATGGCCCGGCTCCAATCAGCCCCAGCATTTT.

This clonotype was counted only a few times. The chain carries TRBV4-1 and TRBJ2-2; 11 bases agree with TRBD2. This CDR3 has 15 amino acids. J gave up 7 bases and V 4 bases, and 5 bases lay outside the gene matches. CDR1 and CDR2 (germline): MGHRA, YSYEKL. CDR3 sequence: CASSRSGRDSGELFF. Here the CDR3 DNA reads TGCGCCAGCAGCCGTAGCGGGAGGGACAGCGGGGAGCTGTTTTTT.

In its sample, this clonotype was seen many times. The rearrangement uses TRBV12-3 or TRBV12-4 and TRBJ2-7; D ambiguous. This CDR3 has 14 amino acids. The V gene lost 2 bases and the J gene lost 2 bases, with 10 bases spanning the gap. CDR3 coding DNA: TGTGCCAGCAGTTTATCCTTGAGTACCTACGAGCAGTACTTC. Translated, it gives CASSLSLSTYEQYF.

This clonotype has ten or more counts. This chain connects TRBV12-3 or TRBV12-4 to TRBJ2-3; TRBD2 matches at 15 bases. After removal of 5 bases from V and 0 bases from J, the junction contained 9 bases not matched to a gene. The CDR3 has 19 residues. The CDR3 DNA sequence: TGTGCCAGCAGTCCCGGACTAGCGGGAGGGCCCATAAGCACAGATACGCAGTATTTT. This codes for CASSPGLAGGPISTDTQYF.

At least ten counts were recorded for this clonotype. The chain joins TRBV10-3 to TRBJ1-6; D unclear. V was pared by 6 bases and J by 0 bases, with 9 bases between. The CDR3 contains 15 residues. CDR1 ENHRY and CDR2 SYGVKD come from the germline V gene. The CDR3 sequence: CAIRAEGSYNSPLHF. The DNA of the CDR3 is TGTGCCATCAGAGCGGAGGGCTCCTATAATTCACCCCTCCACTTT.

CDR3 sequence: CASSQEFGTSIYGYTF. The CDR3 DNA sequence: TGCGCCAGCAGCCAAGAATTCGGGACCTCCATCTATGGCTACACCTTC. The V call is TRBV4-1, the J call TRBJ1-2; a weak D match, TRBD1 (5 bases). Germline assignment: CDR1 MGHRA and CDR2 YSYEKL. The CDR3 length is 16 residues. Trimming removed 0 bases from V and 4 bases from J, with 15 bases in between.

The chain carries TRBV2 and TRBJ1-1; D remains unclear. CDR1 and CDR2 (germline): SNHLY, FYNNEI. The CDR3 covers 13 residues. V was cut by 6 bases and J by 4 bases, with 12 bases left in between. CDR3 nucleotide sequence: TGTGCCAGCAGGCCCGGACGGAGCACTGAAGCTTTCTTT. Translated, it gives CASRPGRSTEAFF.

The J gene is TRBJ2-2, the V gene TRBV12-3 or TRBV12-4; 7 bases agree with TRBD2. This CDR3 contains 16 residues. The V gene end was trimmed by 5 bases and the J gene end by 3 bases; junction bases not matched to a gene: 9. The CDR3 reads CASSPLAGVDTGELFF. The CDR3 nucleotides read TGTGCCAGCAGTCCTCTCGCGGGAGTCGACACCGGGGAGCTGTTTTTT.

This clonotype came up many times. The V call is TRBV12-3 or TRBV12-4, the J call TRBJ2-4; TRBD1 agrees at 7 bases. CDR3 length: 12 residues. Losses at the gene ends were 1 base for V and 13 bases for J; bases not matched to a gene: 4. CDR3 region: CASSLGQGNQYF. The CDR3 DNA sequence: TGTGCCAGCAGTTTAGGACAGGGTAACCAGTACTTC.

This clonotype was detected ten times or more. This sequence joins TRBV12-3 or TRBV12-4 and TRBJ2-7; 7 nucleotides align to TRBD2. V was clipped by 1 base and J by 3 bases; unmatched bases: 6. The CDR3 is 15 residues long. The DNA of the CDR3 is TGTGCCAGCAGTTTAGAGGGAGGGCATCGCTACGAGCAGTACTTC. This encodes CASSLEGGHRYEQYF.

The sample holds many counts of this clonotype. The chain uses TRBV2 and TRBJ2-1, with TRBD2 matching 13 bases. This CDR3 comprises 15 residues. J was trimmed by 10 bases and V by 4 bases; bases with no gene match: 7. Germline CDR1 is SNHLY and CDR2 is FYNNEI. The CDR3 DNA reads TGTGCCAGCAGTGGGACTAGCGGGGGTTCGGGGGAGCAGTTCTTC. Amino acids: CASSGTSGGSGEQFF.

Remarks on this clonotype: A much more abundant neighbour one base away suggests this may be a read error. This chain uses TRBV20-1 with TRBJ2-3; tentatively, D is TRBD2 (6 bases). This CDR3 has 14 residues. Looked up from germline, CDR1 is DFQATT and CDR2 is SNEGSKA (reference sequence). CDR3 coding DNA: TGCAGTGCTTGTAGCGGACCTAGCACAGATAAGCAGTATTTT. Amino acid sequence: CSACSGPSTDKQYF.

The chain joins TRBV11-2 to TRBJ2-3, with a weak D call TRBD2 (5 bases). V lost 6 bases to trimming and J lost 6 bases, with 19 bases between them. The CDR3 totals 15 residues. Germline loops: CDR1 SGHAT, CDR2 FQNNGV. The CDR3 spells CASSRRRESADTQYF. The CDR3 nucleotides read TGTGCCAGCAGTAGGAGGCGCGAAAGCGCGGATACGCAGTATTTT.

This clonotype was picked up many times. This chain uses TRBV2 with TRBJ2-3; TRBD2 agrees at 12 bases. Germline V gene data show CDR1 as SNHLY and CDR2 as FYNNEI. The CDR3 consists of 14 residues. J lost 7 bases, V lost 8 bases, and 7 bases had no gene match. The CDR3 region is CASGLAGRGNTQYF. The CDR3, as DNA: TGTGCCAGCGGACTAGCGGGAAGGGGGAATACGCAGTATTTT.

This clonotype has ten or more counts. CDR3 residues: CASGLATQGRAGELFF. The CDR3, as DNA: TGTGCTAGTGGTTTGGCCACACAGGGTCGGGCCGGGGAGCTGTTTTTT. V is TRBV12-5 and J is TRBJ2-2; TRBD1 might be the D (6 bases). Germline CDR1 and CDR2: LGHNT and FRNRAP. The CDR3 spans 16 residues. Deletions cut 1 base from V and 6 bases from J, with 15 bases between.

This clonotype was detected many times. The CDR3 reads CASTDTSNQPQHF. For the CDR3, the DNA is TGTGCCAGCACCGACACAAGCAATCAGCCCCAGCATTTT. V is TRBV6-2 or TRBV6-3 and J is TRBJ1-5; D is ambiguous. Germline-derived CDR1 and CDR2 are MNHEY and SVGEGT. This CDR3 has 13 amino acids. Trimming pared 7 bases from V and 1 base from J, leaving 8 bases between.

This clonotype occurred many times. The CDR3: CASSSEGQGMGYEQYF. CDR3 coding DNA: TGTGCCAGCAGTTCCGAGGGACAGGGGATGGGCTACGAGCAGTACTTC. V and J are TRBV12-3 or TRBV12-4 and TRBJ2-7; 10 positions agree with TRBD1. CDR3 length: 16 amino acids. Germline trimming cut 4 bases from V and 3 bases from J; bases unmatched to any gene: 9.

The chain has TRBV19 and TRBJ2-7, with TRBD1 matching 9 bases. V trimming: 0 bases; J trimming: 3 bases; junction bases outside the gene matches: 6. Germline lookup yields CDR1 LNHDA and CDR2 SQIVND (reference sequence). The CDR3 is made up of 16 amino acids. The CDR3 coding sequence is TGTGCCAGTAGTATAGATCCGGACAGGGGTCGCTACGAGCAGTACTTC. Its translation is CASSIDPDRGRYEQYF.

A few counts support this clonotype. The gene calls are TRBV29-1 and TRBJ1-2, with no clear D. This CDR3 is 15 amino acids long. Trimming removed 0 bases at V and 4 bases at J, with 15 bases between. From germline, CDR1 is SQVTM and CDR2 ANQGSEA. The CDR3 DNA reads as TGCAGCGTTGAAGACCCCACCCTTCCCGCCTATGGCTACACCTTC. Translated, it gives CSVEDPTLPAYGYTF.

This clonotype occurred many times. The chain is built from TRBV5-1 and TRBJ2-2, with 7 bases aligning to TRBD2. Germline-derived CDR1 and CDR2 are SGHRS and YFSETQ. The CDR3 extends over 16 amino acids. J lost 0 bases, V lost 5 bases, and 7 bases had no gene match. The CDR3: CASSPGSGPNTGELFF. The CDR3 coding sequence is TGCGCCAGCAGTCCCGGTAGCGGGCCGAACACCGGGGAGCTGTTTTTT.

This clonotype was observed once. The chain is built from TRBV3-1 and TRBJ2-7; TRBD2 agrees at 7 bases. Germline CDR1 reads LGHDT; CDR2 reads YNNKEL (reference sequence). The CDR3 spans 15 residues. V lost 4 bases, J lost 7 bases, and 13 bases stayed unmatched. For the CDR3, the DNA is TGTGCCAGCAGCCCCACCGGGGCTATGGGGGGGGAGCAGTACTTC. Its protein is CASSPTGAMGGEQYF.

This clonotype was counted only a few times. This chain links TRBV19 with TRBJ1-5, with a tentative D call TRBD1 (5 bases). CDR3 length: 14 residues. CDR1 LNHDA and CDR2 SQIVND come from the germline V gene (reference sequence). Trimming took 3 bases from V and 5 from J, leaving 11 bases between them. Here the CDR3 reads CASSIGGTHQPQHF. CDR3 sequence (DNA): TGTGCCAGTAGTATCGGTGGGACCCATCAGCCCCAGCATTTT.